The clone carrying this T cell receptor (beta chain) has at least ten counts. Its antigen is not known. After removal of 7 bases from V and 7 bases from J, the junction contained 7 bases not matched to a gene. Germline lookup yields CDR1 MGHDK and CDR2 SYGVNS. This CDR3 contains 13 residues. The data are from a study of CD8 T cells in ankylosing spondylitis. TCRdb processed the 5' RACE reads anew with MiXCR; each CDR3 protein has one entry. The sample has approximately 220,000 distinct CDR3 sequences, about a quarter seen once; the top ten hold about 7%. Whole-study results and caveats: Seemingly characteristic of ankylosing spondylitis blood was a TCR beta motif consisting of about 8 highly homologous variants.

V usage is TRBV25-1 and J usage is TRBJ2-7, with 10 bases that match TRBD1. Material for sequencing was blood, either unsorted or a sorted T cell fraction (not recorded which). This sequence originates from a male donor with ankylosing spondylitis or in good health (not recorded which). The CDR3 here is CASNDRGRGEQYF. CDR3 bases: TGTGCCAGCAATGACAGGGGGCGGGGGGAGCAGTACTTC.